The 6 T cell receptor beta chains below were found in one sample sequenced in a study of shared clonotypes between healthy human individuals. Profiling relied on immunoSEQ multiplex PCR, and the TCRdb table lists in-frame clones only, not all of them. The sample contains approximately 940,000 clones, roughly 72% of which appear only once. Sequenced input: memory CD4+ T cells sorted from blood. Subset noted: CD45RA-negative fraction. Every receptor here comes from a man in his late teens or twenties in good health.

This clone was picked up one time. The J gene is TRBJ1-6, the V gene TRBV27; 9 bases are a match to TRBD1. CDR1 MNHEY and CDR2 SMNVEV come from the germline V gene (reference sequence). This CDR3 has 16 residues. With V trimmed by 5 bases and J by 8 bases, 10 bases remained unmatched. The chain's CDR3 is CASSLLGTGRDSPLHF. The CDR3 DNA reads as TGTGCCAGCAGTCTTCTTGGGACAGGGAGGGATTCACCCCTCCACTTT.

J is TRBJ1-5 and V is TRBV5-6, with 7 bases matching TRBD1. The CDR3 has 15 residues. From germline, CDR1 is SGHDT and CDR2 YYEEEE. V trimming: 5 bases; J trimming: 2 bases; junction bases outside the gene matches: 7. The CDR3 DNA sequence: TGTGCCAGCAGTGAACAGGGGTTTGGCAATCAGCCCCAGCATTTT. Its translation: CASSEQGFGNQPQHF.

The chain uses TRBV2 and TRBJ2-7; TRBD1 matches 11 bases. Germline V lookup: CDR1 SNHLY, CDR2 FYNNEI. The CDR3 totals 13 residues. V lost 4 bases and J lost 7; bases outside the gene matches: 3. The CDR3 region has the DNA TGTGCCAGCAGTGGGGACAGGGGGAGAGAGCAGTACTTC. Amino acids: CASSGDRGREQYF.

The chain links TRBV5-8 to TRBJ2-3; the match to TRBD1 covers 7 bases. This CDR3 region has 14 residues. Looked up from germline, CDR1 is SGHTS and CDR2 is YDEGEE. The V and J ends lost 2 bases and 4 bases, in that order; junction bases with no gene match: 4. The DNA of the CDR3 is TGTGCCAGCAGCTTCATCCAGGGGGCAGATACGCAGTATTTT. Translated: CASSFIQGADTQYF.

Notes on this clone: Other DNA variants within this sample encode the same CDR3. The rearrangement joins TRBV28 to TRBJ1-3; D is undetermined. Trimming took off 3 bases at V and 4 bases at J, with 4 bases between the two ends. Germline V gives CDR1 MDHEN, CDR2 SYDVKM. The CDR3 spans 12 residues. CDR3 sequence reads: CASSLLGNTIYF. For the CDR3, the DNA is TGTGCCAGCAGTTTGCTAGGAAACACCATATATTTT.

The rearrangement uses TRBV7-8 and TRBJ2-1; perhaps TRBD2 as D (5 bases). CDR3 length equals 12 residues. CDR1 and CDR2 (germline): SGHVS, FQNEAQ. V was clipped by 3 bases and J by 6 bases, with 6 bases between them. Here the CDR3 DNA reads TGTGCCAGCAGCTTTACTAGCAATGAGCAGTTCTTC. It encodes CASSFTSNEQFF.